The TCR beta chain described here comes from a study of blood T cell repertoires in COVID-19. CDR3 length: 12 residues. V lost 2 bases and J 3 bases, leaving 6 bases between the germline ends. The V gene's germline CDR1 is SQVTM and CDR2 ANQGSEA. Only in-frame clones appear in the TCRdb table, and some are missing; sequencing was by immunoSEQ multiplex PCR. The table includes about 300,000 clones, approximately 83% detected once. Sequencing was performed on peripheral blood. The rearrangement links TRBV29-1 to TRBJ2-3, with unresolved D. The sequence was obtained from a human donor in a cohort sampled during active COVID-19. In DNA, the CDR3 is TGCAGCGTTGAATCGAGGACAGATACGCAGTATTTT. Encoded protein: CSVESRTDTQYF.